The rows below give T cell receptor beta chains drawn from one sample of a study of control samples from healthy donors and cancer patients. Assay used: immunoSEQ multiplex PCR; TCRdb lists only in-frame clones, some missing. The sample lists 160,000 or so clones, about 93% occurring once. The sequenced material came from blood. The receptors shown here come from a man in his forties or fifties in good health. Both conserved end residues are part of each CDR3. The D gene is left open where the match is weak. Clone size is stated in some rows and not others, as once, few, many or a class when expanded.

j_call	v_call	clone_size	d_call	cdr3_aa	cdr3_nt
TRBJ2-7	TRBV28	-	TRBD2	CASSLTSVGKEQYF	TGTGCCAGCAGCTTGACTAGCGTTGGTAAGGAGCAGTACTTC
TRBJ2-7	TRBV20-1	-	-	CSASFFYEQYF	TGCAGTGCTAGTTTTTTCTACGAGCAGTACTTC
TRBJ1-5	TRBV7-2	-	-	CASSFEGYSNQPQHF	TGTGCCAGCAGCTTTGAGGGATACAGCAATCAGCCCCAGCATTTT
TRBJ1-1	TRBV29-1	-	-	CSGKHREGNTEAFF	TGCAGCGGTAAACACAGGGAAGGGAACACTGAAGCTTTCTTT
TRBJ2-2	TRBV11-3	once	TRBD2	CASSFSGSTGELFF	TGTGCCAGCAGCTTTAGCGGGAGCACCGGGGAGCTGTTTTTT
TRBJ2-1	TRBV3-1/TRBV3-2	-	-	CASSHLDPNEQFF	TGTGCCAGCAGCCACCTAGACCCCAATGAGCAGTTCTTC
TRBJ2-1	TRBV7-2	-	-	CASSRGEWSYNEQFF	TGTGCCAGCAGCCGCGGGGAGTGGTCCTACAATGAGCAGTTCTTC
TRBJ2-1	TRBV3-1/TRBV3-2	-	-	CASSQDANPVGDEQFF	TGTGCCAGCAGCCAAGATGCGAACCCGGTAGGGGATGAGCAGTTCTTC
TRBJ1-5	TRBV10-3	once	-	CASSEGGGANQPQHF	TGTGCCAGCTCAGAAGGAGGGGGGGCCAATCAGCCCCAGCATTTT
TRBJ1-4	TRBV6-5	-	TRBD1	CASSWTGINEKLFF	TGTGCCAGCAGTTGGACAGGGATTAATGAAAAACTGTTTTTT
TRBJ2-2	TRBV9	-	-	CASSVETGELFF	TGTGCCAGCAGCGTAGAAACCGGGGAGCTGTTTTTT
TRBJ1-2	TRBV6-5	-	-	CASSRTYDSNYGYTF	TGTGCCAGCAGTCGGACCTACGACAGCAACTATGGCTACACCTTC
TRBJ1-4	TRBV28	-	-	CASRARDIERQKLFF	TGTGCCAGCAGGGCCCGGGACATTGAAAGGCAAAAACTGTTTTTT
TRBJ2-5	TRBV5-1	-	-	CASSLAQSRETQYF	TGCGCCAGCAGCTTGGCTCAGTCCCGAGAGACCCAGTACTTC